The next 19 T cell receptor beta chains were all read from a single sample in a study of T cells in Graves' hyperthyroidism and ophthalmopathy. What was amplified from RNA transcripts were TCR beta CDR3 regions. An initial round of RT-PCR targeting the TCR CDR3 relied on the HTBI primer set. TCRdb called the multiplex PCR reads again in MiXCR, with one record for every CDR3 protein. The sample shows fewer than 800,000 distinct CDR3 sequences, about 16% of them seen only once. The sequenced material came from blood. These receptors all stem from a man aged 18 to 29 with Graves' hyperthyroidism.

This clonotype occurred many times. The rearrangement joins TRBV15 to TRBJ2-7; 7 positions agree with TRBD1. CDR3 length: 15 residues. V lost 1 base and J lost 4; bases outside the gene matches: 7. Germline loops: CDR1 LNHNV, CDR2 YYDKDF (reference sequence). CDR3 DNA sequence: TGTGCCACCAGCAGAGTTTGGACAGGAGAATACGAGCAGTACTTC. The encoded protein is CATSRVWTGEYEQYF. The full variable domain, rest sourced from reference TRBV15 and TRBJ2-7, is DAMVIQNPRYQVTQFGKPVTLSCSQTLNHNVMYWYQQKSSQAPKLLFHYYDKDFNNEADTPDNFQSRRPNTSFCFLDIRSPGLGDTAMYLCATSRVWTGEYEQYFGPGTRLTVT.

This clonotype was recorded at least ten times. The chain recombines TRBV6-1 with TRBJ1-1; D gene uncertain. The CDR3 consists of 15 residues. Trimming took 0 bases from V and 1 from J, leaving 9 bases between them. Looked up from germline, CDR1 is MNHNS and CDR2 is SASEGT. CDR3 in DNA: TGTGCCAGCAGTGAAGCCGGGCCAGGGAACACTGAAGCTTTCTTT. Its translation is CASSEAGPGNTEAFF.

J is TRBJ2-3 and V is TRBV19; 9 positions match TRBD2. With 10 bases clipped from V and 1 base from J, the junction kept 9 bases outside the gene matches. Germline V gene data show CDR1 as LNHDA and CDR2 as SQIVND (reference sequence). There are 15 residues in the CDR3. CDR3 DNA sequence: TGTGCCACTAGGCGGGGGGGCGGTGGCACAGATACGCAGTATTTT. Translated: CATRRGGGGTDTQYF.

This clonotype was observed at least ten times. CDR3 coding DNA: TGCGCCAGCAGCCAAGTCAGGGGGTATGGCTACACCTTC. Its protein is CASSQVRGYGYTF. This chain links TRBV4-3 with TRBJ1-2, with TRBD1 identical over 7 bases. The V and J ends lost 1 base and 5 bases, in that order; junction bases with no gene match: 1. This CDR3 contains 13 residues. Germline V gene lookup returns CDR1 LGHNA and CDR2 YSLEER.

This clonotype was seen ten or more times. The chain combines TRBV20-1 with TRBJ2-1, with D perhaps matching TRBD2 (5 bases). CDR3 length: 13 residues. V was cut by 3 bases and J by 7 bases, with 13 bases left in between. The V gene's germline CDR1 is DFQATT and CDR2 SNEGSKA (reference sequence). CDR3 sequence: CSASLLRENEQFF. The CDR3 DNA reads as TGCAGTGCTAGCTTGCTAAGGGAGAATGAGCAGTTCTTC.

There are many counts of this clonotype. This chain joins TRBV6-2 or TRBV6-3 and TRBJ2-7; the match to TRBD2 covers 12 bases. V lost 8 bases and J lost 5; bases outside the gene matches: 10. The CDR3 runs 15 residues. Germline assignment: CDR1 MNHEY and CDR2 SVGEGT. This CDR3 is CASGKRLAGVHEQYF. CDR3 sequence (DNA): TGTGCCAGCGGCAAAAGACTAGCGGGAGTCCACGAGCAGTACTTC.

This clonotype was counted a few times. One base away lies a much larger clone, so this may be a sequencing read error. The J gene is TRBJ2-7, the V gene TRBV11-3; D perhaps matches TRBD1 (5 bases). Germline V CDR1 and CDR2: SGHNT, YENEEA. V was shortened by 5 bases and J by 2 bases, with 13 bases between the two germline ends. The CDR3 is 14 residues long. The chain's CDR3 is CASSATGVPYEQYF. CDR3 DNA: TGTGCCAGCAGCGCCACAGGTGTCCCCTACGAGCAGTACTTC.

This clonotype was counted many times. The genes are TRBV12-3 or TRBV12-4 and TRBJ2-1; D is unresolved. This CDR3 region has 15 residues. Trimming stripped 7 bases from V and 8 bases from J, with 21 bases between. Written as DNA, the CDR3 is TGTGCCAGCACCCTAGGGAACGTACCGACCGATGAGCAGTTCTTC. It codes for CASTLGNVPTDEQFF.

This clonotype was detected only once. The CDR3 DNA follows: TGTGCCAGCAGTGACTCCGGGGGTCCCAATCAGCCCCAGCATTTT. This codes for CASSDSGGPNQPQHF. The gene calls are TRBV2 and TRBJ1-5, with TRBD1 as a possible D gene (5 bases). V lost 3 bases, J lost 3 bases, and 12 bases lay in between. The CDR3 runs 15 residues. Germline CDR1 reads SNHLY; CDR2 reads FYNNEI. Full variable domain (remainder filled in from reference TRBV2 and TRBJ1-5): EPEVTQTPSHQVTQMGQEVILRCVPISNHLYFYWYRQILGQKVEFLVSFYNNEISEKSEIFDDQFSVERPDGSNFTLKIRSTKLEDSAMYFCASSDSGGPNQPQHFGDGTRLSIL.

The chain recombines TRBV28 with TRBJ2-7, with a possible D match to TRBD1 (5 bases). V shed 6 bases and J shed 0 bases, with 12 bases lying between them. The CDR3 length is 14 residues. The germline CDR1 and CDR2 sequences are MDHEN and SYDVKM. CDR3 loop: CASRDRRSSYEQYF. CDR3 sequence (DNA): TGTGCCAGCAGAGACAGACGGAGCTCCTACGAGCAGTACTTC.

The rearrangement uses TRBV9 and TRBJ2-3; D gene unclear. Germline CDR1 is SGDLS and CDR2 is YYNGEE. The CDR3 runs to 13 residues. V gave up 0 bases and J gave up 6 bases, with 8 bases separating them. The CDR3: CASSVASTDTQYF. The DNA of the CDR3 is TGTGCCAGCAGCGTAGCTTCGACGGATACGCAGTATTTT. Full variable domain (missing parts from reference TRBV9 and TRBJ2-3): DSGVTQTPKHLITATGQRVTLRCSPRSGDLSVYWYQQSLDQGLQFLIQYYNGEERAKGNILERFSAQQFPDLHSELNLSSLELGDSALYFCASSVASTDTQYFGPGTRLTVL.

This clonotype appeared a single time. The V call is TRBV6-2 or TRBV6-3, the J call TRBJ1-5, with D tentatively TRBD1 (6 bases). This CDR3 is built from 17 residues. Germline V gene data show CDR1 as MNHEY and CDR2 as SVGEGT. V was cut by 2 bases and J by 7 bases, with 21 bases left in between. The CDR3 DNA is TGTGCCAGCAGTTACCCGCGGGGGGCCTCTGCAAGGCAGCCCCAGCATTTT. Translated, it gives CASSYPRGASARQPQHF.

Only a few counts were recorded for this clonotype. J is TRBJ2-1 and V is TRBV6-1, with TRBD2 matching over 10 bases. Germline V gene sequence: CDR1 MNHNS, CDR2 SASEGT. This CDR3 spans 13 amino acids. V dropped 10 bases and J dropped 7; count of bases not matched to a gene: 7. The chain's CDR3 is CAIRSGRANEQFF. DNA of the CDR3: TGTGCCATACGAAGCGGGAGGGCGAATGAGCAGTTCTTC.

This clonotype was counted only a few times. The V and J genes are TRBV25-1 and TRBJ2-7; D gene ambiguous. V was pared by 2 bases and J by 3 bases, with 17 bases between. Germline CDR1 MGHDK, CDR2 SYGVNS. The CDR3 consists of 16 residues. The CDR3 spells CASSEVSLPIGYEQYF. The CDR3 bases are TGTGCCAGCAGTGAAGTCTCGTTACCTATCGGCTACGAGCAGTACTTC.

This clonotype was detected many times. The chain carries TRBV27 and TRBJ2-5; D gene ambiguous. Germline loops: CDR1 MNHEY, CDR2 SMNVEV (reference sequence). V lost 3 bases and J lost 0, with 11 bases in between. The CDR3 runs to 15 residues. The CDR3 loop reads CASSFQGRHQETQYF. The CDR3 nucleotides are TGTGCCAGCAGTTTCCAAGGACGGCACCAAGAGACCCAGTACTTC.

This clonotype was detected ten times or more. This chain connects TRBV7-9 to TRBJ2-3, with 8 positions matching TRBD2. V lost 3 bases, J lost 7 bases, and 6 bases stayed unmatched. CDR1 SEHNR and CDR2 FQNEAQ come from the germline V gene (reference sequence). The CDR3 is 14 residues long. In DNA, the CDR3 is TGTGCCAGCAGCTTTAGCGGGATGGAGAATACGCAGTATTTT. Its translation: CASSFSGMENTQYF.

This clonotype was seen ten or more times. This chain joins TRBV13 and TRBJ1-1; D not certain. The CDR3 contains 14 residues. Per germline, CDR1 PRHDT and CDR2 FYEKMQ (reference sequence). V was clipped by 1 base and J by 4 bases, with 10 bases between them. CDR3 in DNA: TGTGCCAGCAGCTTAGCCGGTTATAGCACTGAAGCTTTCTTT. Residues: CASSLAGYSTEAFF.

This clonotype showed up just a few times. The gene calls are TRBV20-1 and TRBJ2-1; TRBD2 matches at 9 bases. The junction had 10 bases not matched to a gene; V was cut back by 6 bases and J by 4 bases. CDR1 is DFQATT and CDR2 is SNEGSKA in the germline V gene (reference sequence). The CDR3 has 15 residues. The CDR3 DNA reads TGCAGTGCCACTCCGGCGGGAGGGGCATACAATGAGCAGTTCTTC. This encodes CSATPAGGAYNEQFF.

The table lists this clonotype with many counts. This chain uses TRBV30 with TRBJ2-3, with 10 nucleotides matching TRBD2. CDR1 is GTSNPN and CDR2 is SVGIG in the germline V gene (reference sequence). V lost 8 bases and J lost 4; bases outside the gene matches: 6. This CDR3 is 13 amino acids long. The CDR3 here is CAEGLAGADTQYF. DNA of the CDR3: TGTGCCGAAGGGCTAGCGGGAGCAGATACGCAGTATTTT. Filled out from reference TRBV30 and TRBJ2-3, the complete variable domain reads SQTIHQWPATLVQPVGSPLSLECTVEGTSNPNLYWYRQAAGRGLQLLFYSVGIGQISSEVPQNLSASRPQDRQFILSSKKLLLSDSGFYLCAEGLAGADTQYFGPGTRLTVL.